Sequencing of this T cell receptor (beta chain) was carried out in a study of cytomegalovirus exposure and HLA in healthy donors (dated by TCRdb to about 2017). Turning to the overall study: In an earlier analysis of approximately 500 of the donors, around 300 Gb of sequence data and 120 million or so unique TCR beta sequences from 150 million to 200 million T cells were reported. Roughly 300 gigabases of sequencing data and tens of millions of unique TCR sequences made up an early release that covered under 750 HLA-typed donors. The genetic ancestry cluster associated with self-reported Caucasian donors included around four fifths of the 398 genotyped donors. The study was designed to test whether signatures of past pathogen exposure could be identified by cataloging public T cell receptors. The study profiled the T cell repertoires of 500 to 800 subjects by immunosequencing and related them to cytomegalovirus serostatus. Besides the first cohort of 500 to 700 subjects, a separate validation cohort made up of about 120 different subjects was used. The study combined high-throughput TCR immunosequencing, statistical association of individual TCRs with disease status, and machine learning to predict cytomegalovirus infection status. To study patterns of TCR occurrence, a later analysis re-analyzed previously published TCR beta repertoires from under 750 donors and added high-resolution HLA genotyping. In the later analysis, no new phenotypic data were used to find candidate immune exposures; instead, reliance was placed on TCR beta sequences and their occurrence across donors. An earlier analysis of some 500 of the donors used high-throughput TCR beta sequencing to judge whether each TCR beta V gene segment behaved as functional or pseudogenic. Donor age, sex, ethnicity and CMV serostatus were compiled alongside the repertoire data. A later genetic analysis took genome-wide SNP genotypes for about three fifths of the roughly 700 donors and used that subset as a discovery cohort. Every discovery cohort repertoire had been produced on one sequencing platform. Both class I and class II loci were covered by HLA typing, at four-digit resolution. Typing coverage varied by locus: about 629-640 donors for A, B, C, DRB1 and DQB1; more than 500 for DQA1; approximately 610 for DPA1; approximately 470 for DPB1. Roughly five DR-DQ haplotypes were handled as single units for association and clustering because linkage in the cohort was strong. Across 398 genotyped donors of the cohort, an average of roughly 250,000 unique TCR beta nucleotide sequences per donor were sequenced, and around 19% of those sequences were non-productive. Study-level results and caveats: Because the 87-base-pair reads could not distinguish some IMGT-functional V segments, including TRBV6-2 and TRBV6-3, those segments were excluded. A later genetic analysis associated a missense DCLRE1C variant with V-gene and J-gene trimming of TCR beta chains, and an independent cohort replicated the association. The classifier was reported to diagnose cytomegalovirus status with high specificity and sensitivity in both the original and validation cohorts. Because counts were too low, about 15 rarely observed V segments, including chromosome 9 orphons, were left out of the earlier analysis of about 620 of the donors. The sequencing pipeline was judged likely to have produced a cluster of highly shared sequence variants as a technical artifact. According to a later analysis, parvovirus B19, influenza, CMV and Epstein-Barr virus appeared linked to several top co-occurrence clusters. The cohort was sequenced for TCR beta chains only, and without alpha or paired-chain data the features that could be detected were limited. Linkage disequilibrium might explain the correlated functional status among segregating V segments, but an unknown experimental factor could not be ruled out. In vitro tests confirmed that a few of the cytomegalovirus-associated TCR beta chains recognize cytomegalovirus antigens. While some public TCRs were present in many individuals, most TCR sequences turned up only very rarely across donors. Sequencing depth was assumed to be roughly uniform across donors in the presence/absence analyses, though that assumption may not hold. A later analysis associated 15,000 or so TCR beta sequences with specific HLA alleles at a false discovery rate of 0.05. In a later analysis, most CMV-associated TCR beta chains were found to appear HLA-restricted, with HLA associations seemingly driven largely by CMV exposure. In a later genetic analysis, fewer N-insertions in productive TCRs were reported among donors in an Asian-associated ancestry cluster than the approximately 630-donor mean. The only immune exposure information available for the cohort was CMV serostatus. A further reported finding was that TCR beta sequences accurately predicted the HLA-A and HLA-B alleles for most subjects in the first cohort. The authors suggested that the approach could potentially be extended to other disease states and immunological phenotypes. An earlier analysis of 587 of the donors showed that most TCR beta V segments appeared in productive rearrangements either about 87% or about 30% of the time, which broadly matched IMGT annotations. Strong co-occurrence of HLA alleles, especially DR and DQ, made assigning TCR associations to individual alleles difficult. According to a later analysis, TCR association rates differed among HLA loci, with DRB1 alleles showing the most associated TCRs and HLA-C alleles showing the fewest. A later analysis found that HLA-associated TCR beta chains were more clonally expanded and had lower generation probabilities than equally common non-associated chains. Because HLA typing was missing for some donors at each locus, association tests included only the typed subset. A total of roughly 160 TCR beta chains were listed by the study as associated with cytomegalovirus.

In total, approximately 690 healthy bone marrow donors made up the cohort. All cohort members were sampled while nominally healthy, although unrecorded immune exposures were likely present. The donor tested CMV seronegative, placing the donor among the 300 to 400 seronegative members of the cohort. A peripheral blood sample was collected from each donor, and TCR beta sequencing was performed on peripheral blood mononuclear cells. Genomic DNA extraction from the blood cell samples was performed with the Qiagen DNeasy Blood Extraction Kit. Note on this clone: Its target antigen remains unknown. Base-call qualities are not available, and no considerably larger clone is one nucleotide away.

Spanning cysteine to phenylalanine, the CDR3 consists of 12 amino acids. The retained sequence is limited to the CDR3, 36 bases, with the frame set at the first base. Relative to germline, V is 2 bases shorter and J is 7 bases shorter, with 11 bases between their ends. CDR1 and CDR2, per the germline V gene, are SQVTM and ANQGSEA. Library prep was done by the immunoSEQ multiplex PCR assay. A mixture of 60 forward primers for TCR Vbeta segments and 13 reverse primers for TCR Jbeta segments was used in the multiplex PCR. Amplification of the CDR3 region of rearranged TCR beta genes was performed with a multiplex PCR assay on genomic DNA. The Illumina HiSeq System was used to sequence the amplified TCR beta libraries as 87-base-pair reads. Turning to the authors' computational methods: A later analysis tallied about 77 million unique TCR beta chains across the 600 to 700 repertoires, and about 10 million of those chains were shared by two or more donors. A nearest-neighbor algorithm error-corrected the raw reads and collapsed the reads into unique sequences, merging closely related sequences to remove PCR and sequencing errors. V, D and J gene segments were assigned by aligning CDR3 sequences to IMGT reference sequences. For a sequence to be retained, at least a six-nucleotide match to both a V gene segment and a J gene segment was required. Rearrangements were called productive when the CDR3 lacked stop codons and stayed in frame with V and J; all others were non-productive. CDR3 was defined by IMGT convention, running from the second conserved V-encoded cysteine to the conserved J-encoded phenylalanine. The earlier analysis of a few hundred of the donors excluded sequences that lacked an unambiguous match to a single V gene segment. In an earlier analysis of about 590 of the donors, a V segment was called functional when productive rearrangements were above 56.7%, and segregating when the standard deviation between donors exceeded 5%. To diagnose cytomegalovirus status from the catalog of TCR beta chain sequences, a statistical classification framework was built. V and J gene assignment, in a later analysis, came from comparing TCR nucleotide sequences with IMGT/GENE-DB human TR gene sequences. In a later analysis, CDR3 sequences and most-parsimonious VDJ recombination scenarios were assigned using the TCRdist pipeline. In a later analysis, each TCR beta chain was defined by its CDR3 amino acid sequence together with its V-gene family, and reads lacking a unique V-gene family were excluded. In a later analysis, around 650 highly shared, low-generation-probability nucleotide sequences were removed to address suspected cross-contamination and a sequencing artifact. In a later analysis, a clonal expansion index for each public chain was calculated from normalized within-repertoire ranks of inferred template counts. In a later analysis, generation probabilities were computed using a VDJ recombination model fitted to out-of-frame rearrangements, and the results were checked against IGoR. A later analysis scored TCR-TCR, TCR-HLA and TCR-CMV co-occurrence with hypergeometric tests, applying a repertoire-size bias correction to TCR pairs. To estimate false discovery rates, a later analysis permuted the HLA or CMV assignments 20 times. In a later analysis, co-occurring TCRs were grouped using DBSCAN, with TCRdist sequence similarity added in when clustering inside HLA-allele-positive subsets. Repertoires with fewer than 30,000 or more than 120,000 public chains were left out of co-occurrence clustering, as were four to six repertoires with anomalous nucleotide sharing. TCRdb retrieved this table from immuneACCESS and kept in-frame rearrangements only. Not all clones are present; in checked studies, unresolved V genes account for under half, and no reason is known for the remainder. The V and J calls and the clone size are those of that table, but D and trimming were determined from the DNA. The sample table holds some 200,000 clones, of which approximately 79% were seen once. Jointly, the top ten make up around 1.7% of the sample.

The V gene is TRBV29-1 and the J gene is TRBJ1-2, with an unclear D gene assignment. The clonotype was recovered from a man in his forties or fifties in good health and CMV-seronegative. Sequenced: PBMCs. The CDR3 protein: CSVETLNRGYTF. The base sequence is TGCAGCGTTGAAACACTAAATCGTGGCTACACCTTC.